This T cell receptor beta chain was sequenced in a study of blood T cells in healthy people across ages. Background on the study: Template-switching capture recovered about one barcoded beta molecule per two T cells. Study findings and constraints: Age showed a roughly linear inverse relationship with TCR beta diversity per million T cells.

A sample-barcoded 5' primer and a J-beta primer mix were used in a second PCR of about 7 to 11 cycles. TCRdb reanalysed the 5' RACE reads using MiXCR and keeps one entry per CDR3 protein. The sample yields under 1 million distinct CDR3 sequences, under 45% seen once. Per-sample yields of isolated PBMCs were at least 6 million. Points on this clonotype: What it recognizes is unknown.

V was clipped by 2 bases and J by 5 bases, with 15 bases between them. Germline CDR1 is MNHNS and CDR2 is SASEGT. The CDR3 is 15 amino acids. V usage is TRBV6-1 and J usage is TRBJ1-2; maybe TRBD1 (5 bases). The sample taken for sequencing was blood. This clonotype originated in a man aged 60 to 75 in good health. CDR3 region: CASSESWTTNYGYTF. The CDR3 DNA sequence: TGTGCCAGCAGTGAATCATGGACAACCAATTATGGCTACACCTTC.